This is a list of T cell receptor beta chains from one sample in a study of OX40 agonist ivuxolimab in advanced cancers. Profiled with immunoSEQ multiplex PCR; TCRdb holds only in-frame clones, not every one. In the table there are 45,000 to 65,000 clones, about 88% of which are singletons. Material: CD4+ or CD8+ T cells sorted from blood, obtained in a trial of the OX40 agonist ivuxolimab. The receptor set was obtained from an adult with an advanced solid tumor such as melanoma, head and neck, liver or kidney cancer. Both conserved end residues are part of each CDR3. Each record gives: CDR3 protein, CDR3 DNA, CDR3 length, clone size, J gene, D gene, V gene. The D gene is left open where the match is weak. Clone size is given for some rows only: seen once, a few or many times, or a class if the clone is expanded.

CASSRSGQETQYF,TGTGCCAGCAGCCGTAGCGGCCAAGAGACCCAGTACTTC,13,NA,TRBJ2-5,NA,TRBV7-8
CASRPSGQGYTGELFF,TGTGCCAGCCGACCATCCGGACAGGGATACACCGGGGAGCTGTTTTTT,16,NA,TRBJ2-2,TRBD1,TRBV6-4
CASSLGTHEETQYF,TGCGCCAGCAGCTTGGGTACCCATGAAGAGACCCAGTACTTC,14,NA,TRBJ2-5,NA,TRBV5-1
CASRLDSGRARETQYF,TGCGCCAGCCGACTGGATAGCGGGAGGGCCAGGGAGACCCAGTACTTC,16,NA,TRBJ2-5,TRBD2,TRBV5-1
CASSVAGGVGEQYF,TGTGCCAGCAGCGTCGCAGGGGGGGTAGGCGAGCAGTACTTC,14,NA,TRBJ2-7,NA,TRBV6-1
CASSPSRGTASETQYF,TGTGCCAGCAGTCCCTCCCGCGGGACAGCTTCGGAGACCCAGTACTTC,16,NA,TRBJ2-5,NA,TRBV27
CAISESQVDTIYF,TGTGCCATCAGTGAGTCACAAGTGGACACCATATATTTT,13,NA,TRBJ1-3,NA,TRBV10-3
CASSGLLGVAETQYF,TGTGCCAGCAGTGGACTCTTGGGGGTCGCGGAGACCCAGTACTTC,15,once,TRBJ2-5,NA,TRBV28
CASSLDGPGELFF,TGTGCCAGCAGCTTGGATGGGCCCGGGGAGCTGTTTTTT,13,NA,TRBJ2-2,NA,TRBV5-8
CASSQDSVSYNEQFF,TGTGCCAGCAGCCAAGACAGTGTCTCCTACAATGAGCAGTTCTTC,15,NA,TRBJ2-1,NA,TRBV4-2
CASSNPGGGINQPQHF,TGTGCCAGCAGTAATCCTGGTGGGGGCATCAATCAGCCCCAGCATTTT,16,NA,TRBJ1-5,NA,TRBV2
CASSLRRTDTQYF,TGTGCCAGCAGTTTGAGGCGAACAGATACGCAGTATTTT,13,NA,TRBJ2-3,NA,TRBV27
CASSIHGAGELFF,TGTGCCAGTAGTATTCACGGGGCCGGGGAGCTGTTTTTT,13,NA,TRBJ2-2,NA,TRBV19
CASGLAREQYF,TGTGCCAGCGGGTTAGCCCGGGAGCAGTACTTC,11,NA,TRBJ2-7,NA,TRBV28
CASSESGYQPQHF,TGCGCCAGCAGTGAGTCCGGGTATCAGCCCCAGCATTTT,13,few,TRBJ1-5,NA,TRBV10-1
CASSRQGGQPQHF,TGTGCCAGTTCCAGACAGGGCGGCCAGCCCCAGCATTTT,13,NA,TRBJ1-5,TRBD1,TRBV19
CASSRGVQETQYF,TGTGCCAGCAGTCGAGGGGTTCAAGAGACCCAGTACTTC,13,NA,TRBJ2-5,NA,TRBV6-5
CASSIGGFQPQHF,TGTGCCAGTAGTATAGGGGGTTTTCAGCCCCAGCATTTT,13,NA,TRBJ1-5,NA,TRBV19
CAWSGGQGVSEQYF,TGTGCCTGGAGTGGGGGACAGGGTGTTTCCGAGCAGTACTTC,14,NA,TRBJ2-7,TRBD1,TRBV30
CASSPLRGRLHGYTF,TGTGCCAGCAGCCCCCTCCGGGGTAGGCTCCATGGCTACACCTTC,15,NA,TRBJ1-2,NA,TRBV11-2
CAIGTSGRNEQFF,TGTGCCATTGGGACTAGCGGGAGGAATGAGCAGTTCTTC,13,NA,TRBJ2-1,TRBD2,TRBV10-3
CASSLEGTGHYEQYF,TGTGCCAGCAGTTTAGAGGGTACGGGACACTACGAGCAGTACTTC,15,NA,TRBJ2-7,NA,TRBV27
CASRPNTGELFF,TGTGCCAGTAGACCGAACACCGGGGAGCTGTTTTTT,12,NA,TRBJ2-2,NA,TRBV19
CSFSGQGYEQYF,TGCAGCTTCTCGGGACAGGGGTACGAGCAGTACTTC,12,NA,TRBJ2-7,TRBD1,TRBV29-1
CSADVAGNSYEQYF,TGCAGCGCCGATGTAGCGGGCAACTCCTACGAGCAGTACTTC,14,NA,TRBJ2-7,TRBD2,TRBV29-1
CASSPPRGIYGYTF,TGTGCCAGCAGCCCCCCCCGGGGGATCTATGGCTACACCTTC,14,NA,TRBJ1-2,NA,TRBV5-4
CASSKGRGANNSPLHF,TGTGCCAGTAGTAAAGGCCGGGGGGCAAATAATTCACCCCTCCACTTT,16,NA,TRBJ1-6,NA,TRBV19
CASSEGTAYGYTF,TGCGCCAGCAGCGAGGGAACAGCCTATGGCTACACCTTC,13,NA,TRBJ1-2,NA,TRBV5-1
CASSPPGAPRNNEQFF,TGCGCCAGCAGTCCCCCAGGGGCACCTCGCAATAATGAGCAGTTCTTC,16,few,TRBJ2-1,NA,TRBV23-1
CASSSPTGTQYF,TGTGCCAGCAGCTCTCCGACAGGTACGCAGTATTTT,12,NA,TRBJ2-3,NA,TRBV7-3
CASSEDGYYGYTF,TGTGCCAGCAGTGAAGATGGGTACTATGGCTACACCTTC,13,few,TRBJ1-2,NA,TRBV2
CATSRDRVVGQPQHF,TGTGCCACCAGCAGAGATAGGGTTGTTGGTCAGCCCCAGCATTTT,15,few,TRBJ1-5,NA,TRBV15
CASSPGQGFMNTEAFF,TGTGCCAGCAGTCCGGGACAGGGATTCATGAACACTGAAGCTTTCTTT,16,medium-sized,TRBJ1-1,TRBD1,TRBV2
CASRKGAGGPYEQFF,TGTGCCAGCAGGAAGGGGGCGGGAGGGCCCTATGAGCAGTTCTTC,15,NA,TRBJ2-1,TRBD2,TRBV2
CASSSQPGQPYEQYF,TGTGCCAGCAGCTCTCAACCGGGACAGCCCTACGAGCAGTACTTC,15,NA,TRBJ2-7,TRBD1,TRBV7-3
CASSYSGQGGGTQYF,TGTGCCAGCAGTTACTCGGGACAGGGCGGGGGGACGCAGTATTTT,15,NA,TRBJ2-3,NA,TRBV6-5
CASSPPGTAFYEQYF,TGCGCCAGCAGCCCCCCCGGGACAGCTTTCTACGAGCAGTACTTC,15,NA,TRBJ2-7,TRBD1,TRBV5-1